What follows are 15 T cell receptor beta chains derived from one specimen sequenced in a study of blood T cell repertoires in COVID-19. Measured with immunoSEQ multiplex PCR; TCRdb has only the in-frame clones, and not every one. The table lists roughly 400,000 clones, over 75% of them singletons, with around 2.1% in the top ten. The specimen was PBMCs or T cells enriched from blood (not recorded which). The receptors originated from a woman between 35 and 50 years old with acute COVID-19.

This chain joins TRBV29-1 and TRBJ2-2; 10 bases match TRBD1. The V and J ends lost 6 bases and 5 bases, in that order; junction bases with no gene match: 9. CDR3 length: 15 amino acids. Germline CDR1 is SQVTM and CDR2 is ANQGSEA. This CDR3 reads CSVEKVDRGTGELFF. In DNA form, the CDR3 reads TGCAGCGTCGAGAAGGTGGACAGGGGGACCGGGGAGCTGTTTTTT.

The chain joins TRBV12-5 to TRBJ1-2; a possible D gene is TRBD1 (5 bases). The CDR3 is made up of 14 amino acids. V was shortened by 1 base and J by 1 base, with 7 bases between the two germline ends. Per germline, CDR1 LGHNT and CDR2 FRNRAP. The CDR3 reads CASGLGTFNYGYTF. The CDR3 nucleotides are TGTGCTAGTGGTTTGGGGACATTTAACTATGGCTACACCTTC. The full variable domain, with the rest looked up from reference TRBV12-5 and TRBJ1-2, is DARVTQTPRHKVTEMGQEVTMRCQPILGHNTVFWYRQTMMQGLELLAYFRNRAPLDDSGMPKDRFSAEMPDATLATLKIQPSEPRDSAVYFCASGLGTFNYGYTFGSGTRLTVV.

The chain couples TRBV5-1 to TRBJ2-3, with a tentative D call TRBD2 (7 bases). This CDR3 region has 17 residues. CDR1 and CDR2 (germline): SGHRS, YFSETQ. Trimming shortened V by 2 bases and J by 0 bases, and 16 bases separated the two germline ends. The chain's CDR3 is CASSLGGGTPSTDTQYF. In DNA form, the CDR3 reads TGCGCCAGCAGCTTAGGGGGGGGGACACCTAGCACAGATACGCAGTATTTT. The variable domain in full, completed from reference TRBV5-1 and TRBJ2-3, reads KAGVTQTPRYLIKTRGQQVTLSCSPISGHRSVSWYQQTPGQGLQFLFEYFSETQRNKGNFPGRFSGRQFSNSRSEMNVSTLELGDSALYLCASSLGGGTPSTDTQYFGPGTRLTVL.

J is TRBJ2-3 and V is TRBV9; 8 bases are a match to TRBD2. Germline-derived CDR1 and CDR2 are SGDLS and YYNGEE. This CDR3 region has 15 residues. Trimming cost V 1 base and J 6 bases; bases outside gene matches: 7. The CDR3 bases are TGTGCCAGCAGCGTATACGGGGGGGCATTGGATACGCAGTATTTT. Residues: CASSVYGGALDTQYF.

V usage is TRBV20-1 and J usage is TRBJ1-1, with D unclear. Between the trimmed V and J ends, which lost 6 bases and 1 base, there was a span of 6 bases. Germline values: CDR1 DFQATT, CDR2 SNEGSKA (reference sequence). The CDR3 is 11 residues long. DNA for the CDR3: TGCAGTGCCTTTAGGAACACTGAAGCTTTCTTT. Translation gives CSAFRNTEAFF.

The CDR3 spells CATLGGIGDNEQFF. CDR3 in DNA: TGTGCCACTCTGGGGGGGATAGGGGACAATGAGCAGTTCTTC. The rearrangement joins TRBV24-1 to TRBJ2-1; the match to TRBD2 covers 7 bases. V lost 10 bases to trimming and J lost 5 bases; unmatched junction nucleotides: 10. Germline V CDR1 and CDR2: KGHDR, SFDVKD. The CDR3 consists of 14 residues.

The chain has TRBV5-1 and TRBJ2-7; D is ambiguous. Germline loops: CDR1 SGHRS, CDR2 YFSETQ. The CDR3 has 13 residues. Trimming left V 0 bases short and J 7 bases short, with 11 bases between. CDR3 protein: CASSLGLLEEQYF. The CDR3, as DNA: TGCGCCAGCAGCTTGGGACTTCTGGAAGAGCAGTACTTC.

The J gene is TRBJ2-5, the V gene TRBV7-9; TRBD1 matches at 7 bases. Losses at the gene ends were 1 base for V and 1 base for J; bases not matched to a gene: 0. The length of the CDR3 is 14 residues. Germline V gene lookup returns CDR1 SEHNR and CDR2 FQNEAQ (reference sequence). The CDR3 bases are TGTGCCAGCAGCTTAGAGGGGGCCCAAGAGACCCAGTACTTC. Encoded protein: CASSLEGAQETQYF.

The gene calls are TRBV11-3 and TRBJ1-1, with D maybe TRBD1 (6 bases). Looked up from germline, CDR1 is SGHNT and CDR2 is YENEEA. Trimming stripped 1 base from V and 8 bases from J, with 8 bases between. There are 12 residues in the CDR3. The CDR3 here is CASSLAGEEAFF. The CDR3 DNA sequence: TGTGCCAGCAGCTTAGCAGGGGAGGAAGCTTTCTTT. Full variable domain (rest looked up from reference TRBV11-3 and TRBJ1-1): EAGVVQSPRYKIIEKKQPVAFWCNPISGHNTLYWYLQNLGQGPELLIRYENEEAVDDSQLPKDRFSAERLKGVDSTLKIQPAELGDSAVYLCASSLAGEEAFFGQGTRLTVV.

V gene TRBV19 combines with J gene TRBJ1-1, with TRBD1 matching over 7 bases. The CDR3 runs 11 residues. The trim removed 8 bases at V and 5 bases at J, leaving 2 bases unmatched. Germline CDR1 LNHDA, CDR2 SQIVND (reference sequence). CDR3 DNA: TGTGCCAGTGCGGACAGGACTGAAGCTTTCTTT. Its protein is CASADRTEAFF.

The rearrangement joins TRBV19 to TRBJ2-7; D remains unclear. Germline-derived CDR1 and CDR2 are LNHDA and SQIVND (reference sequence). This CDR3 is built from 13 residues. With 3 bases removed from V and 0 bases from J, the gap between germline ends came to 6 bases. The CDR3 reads CASSMYISYEQYF. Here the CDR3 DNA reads TGTGCCAGTAGTATGTACATCTCCTACGAGCAGTACTTC.

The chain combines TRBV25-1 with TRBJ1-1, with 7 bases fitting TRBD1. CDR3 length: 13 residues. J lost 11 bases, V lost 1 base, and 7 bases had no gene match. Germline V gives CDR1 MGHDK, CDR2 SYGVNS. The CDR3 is CASSEWDSLDAFF. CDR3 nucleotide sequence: TGTGCCAGCAGTGAATGGGACAGCCTAGACGCTTTCTTT.

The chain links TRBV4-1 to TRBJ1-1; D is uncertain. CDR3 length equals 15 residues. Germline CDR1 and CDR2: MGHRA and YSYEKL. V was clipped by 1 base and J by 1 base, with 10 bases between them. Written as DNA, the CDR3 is TGCGCCAGCAGCCAAGTAGACACCCCGAACACTGAAGCTTTCTTT. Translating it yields CASSQVDTPNTEAFF.

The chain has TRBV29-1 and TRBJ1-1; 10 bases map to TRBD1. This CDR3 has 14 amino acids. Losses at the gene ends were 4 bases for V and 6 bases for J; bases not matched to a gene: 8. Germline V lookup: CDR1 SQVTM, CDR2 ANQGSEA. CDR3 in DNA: TGCAGCGTTGGCGTTCGGGACAGGGGAGCTGAAGCTTTCTTT. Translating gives CSVGVRDRGAEAFF. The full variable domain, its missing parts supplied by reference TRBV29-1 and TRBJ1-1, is SAVISQKPSRDICQRGTSLTIQCQVDSQVTMMFWYRQQPGQSLTLIATANQGSEATYESGFVIDKFPISRPNLTFSTLTVSNMSPEDSSIYLCSVGVRDRGAEAFFGQGTRLTVV.

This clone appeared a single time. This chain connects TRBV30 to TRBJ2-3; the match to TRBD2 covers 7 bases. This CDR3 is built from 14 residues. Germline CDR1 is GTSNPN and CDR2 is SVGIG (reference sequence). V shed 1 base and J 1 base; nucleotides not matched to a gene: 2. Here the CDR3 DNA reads TGTGCCTGGAGTGGGACTAGAGGCACAGATACGCAGTATTTT. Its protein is CAWSGTRGTDTQYF.